These 11 T cell receptor beta chains were sequenced from one sample in a study of CD8+ T cells in alopecia areata. RNA was extracted and reverse transcribed into cDNA as the sequencing template. Repertoires were generated with immunoSEQ multiplex PCR, while TCRdb's copy carries only in-frame clones and drops some. This table has 90,000 to 120,000 clones, almost 60% appearing once. The sample taken for sequencing was CD8+ T cells sorted from blood. The receptors shown here come from a human donor in good health.

J is TRBJ2-1 and V is TRBV7-9, with D unresolved. The CDR3 is 11 residues long. The V gene's germline CDR1 is SEHNR and CDR2 FQNEAQ (reference sequence). V lost 6 bases to trimming and J lost 8 bases, with 8 bases between them. For the CDR3, the DNA is TGTGCCAGCAGGATTTACGATGAGCAGTTCTTC. Protein product: CASRIYDEQFF.

The V call is TRBV27, the J call TRBJ1-2; 7 bases map to TRBD1. V trimming: 5 bases; J trimming: 6 bases; junction bases outside the gene matches: 6. CDR1 MNHEY and CDR2 SMNVEV come from the germline V gene (reference sequence). The CDR3 covers 13 residues. DNA of the CDR3: TGTGCCAGCAGTCTGACAGGGCATCATGGCTACACCTTC. Protein product: CASSLTGHHGYTF.

This chain connects TRBV5-1 to TRBJ2-1, with no clear D. V dropped 3 bases and J dropped 4 bases, with 8 bases sitting between them. The length of the CDR3 is 13 residues. The germline V gene encodes CDR1 SGHRS and CDR2 YFSETQ. The CDR3 loop is CASSWETYNEQFF. CDR3 sequence (DNA): TGCGCCAGCAGCTGGGAAACATACAATGAGCAGTTCTTC.

The chain employs TRBV28 and TRBJ2-1; 8 bases match TRBD1. The junction had 3 bases not matched to a gene; V was cut back by 6 bases and J by 5 bases. This CDR3 region has 13 residues. Germline V lookup: CDR1 MDHEN, CDR2 SYDVKM. The CDR3, as DNA: TGTGCCAGCAGCCGGGACAGGCACAATGAGCAGTTCTTC. Protein: CASSRDRHNEQFF.

This clone has a count of ten or more. The rearrangement links TRBV5-1 to TRBJ1-1; no reliable D call. This CDR3 has 14 residues. The V end lost 2 bases, the J end lost 0 bases, and 8 bases lay between the germline ends. Germline CDR1 is SGHRS and CDR2 is YFSETQ. In nucleotides, the CDR3 is TGCGCCAGCAGCTTACGGGGTATGAACACTGAAGCTTTCTTT. Protein: CASSLRGMNTEAFF.

The J gene is TRBJ1-2, the V gene TRBV25-1, with D unclear. The V end was cut by 3 bases, the J end by 6 bases, with 2 bases between. Germline CDR1 MGHDK, CDR2 SYGVNS. The CDR3 is 10 residues long. This chain's CDR3 is CASSEDGYTF. The CDR3 coding sequence is TGTGCCAGCAGTGAGGATGGCTACACCTTC.

The rearrangement joins TRBV7-8 to TRBJ2-7; perhaps TRBD1 as D (5 bases). Germline V gene lookup returns CDR1 SGHVS and CDR2 FQNEAQ. Trimming stripped 6 bases from V and 3 bases from J, with 18 bases between. The CDR3 length is 15 residues. CDR3 protein: CASSRVRGNDYEQYF. The CDR3 coding sequence is TGTGCCAGCAGTCGTGTTAGGGGTAACGACTACGAGCAGTACTTC.

The V call is TRBV7-3, the J call TRBJ2-3; D might be TRBD1 or TRBD2, each matching 5 bases. The CDR3 covers 16 residues. Germline CDR1 reads SGHTA; CDR2 reads FQGTGA. V was cut by 2 bases and J by 0 bases, with 12 bases left in between. The CDR3 protein is CASSLATGPSTDTQYF. The DNA for the CDR3 is TGTGCCAGCAGCTTAGCGACGGGACCCAGCACAGATACGCAGTATTTT.

The rearrangement uses TRBV15 and TRBJ2-3, with 8 positions matching TRBD2. The CDR3 sequence is 16 residues long. Trimming cost V 0 bases and J 2 bases; bases outside gene matches: 4. The germline CDR1 and CDR2 sequences are LNHNV and YYDKDF (reference sequence). The CDR3 is CATSREAGDSTDTQYF. The DNA of the CDR3 is TGTGCCACCAGCAGAGAAGCGGGGGACTCCACAGATACGCAGTATTTT.

For the CDR3, the DNA is TGTGCCTGGAGTGTAGGGCGTCCTCCTATGGCCGAGCAGTACTTC. It translates to CAWSVGRPPMAEQYF. The chain recombines TRBV30 with TRBJ2-7; D ambiguous. This CDR3 has 15 amino acids. Germline CDR1 reads GTSNPN; CDR2 reads SVGIG (reference sequence). V lost 0 bases, J lost 6 bases, and 18 bases lay in between.

V gene TRBV7-9 combines with J gene TRBJ1-2, with unresolved D. The germline CDR1 and CDR2 sequences are SEHNR and FQNEAQ (reference sequence). The V end lost 1 base, the J end lost 3 bases, and 3 bases lay between the germline ends. The CDR3 length is 12 residues. DNA for the CDR3: TGTGCCAGCAGCTTAGGCGACTATGGCTACACCTTC. Translated: CASSLGDYGYTF. Full variable domain (outside the CDR3, taken from reference TRBV7-9 and TRBJ1-2): DTGVSQNPRHKITKRGQNVTFRCDPISEHNRLYWYRQTLGQGPEFLTYFQNEAQLEKSRLLSDRFSAERPKGSFSTLEIQRTEQGDSAMYLCASSLGDYGYTFGSGTRLTVV.